The next 2 T cell receptor beta chains were all read from a single sample in a study of blood T cell repertoires in COVID-19. Libraries were prepared by immunoSEQ multiplex PCR; TCRdb keeps only in-frame clonotypes and omits some of them. The top ten hold 4.3% of the sample, which has approximately 130,000 clones, around 83% seen once. Sequencing used peripheral blood. These receptors came from a human donor in a cohort sampled during active COVID-19.

The chain employs TRBV10-3 and TRBJ1-4; D remains ambiguous. Germline CDR1 reads ENHRY; CDR2 reads SYGVKD. This CDR3 is built from 13 residues. The ends were cut back, 4 bases at V and 3 bases at J, with 6 bases in the middle. Here the CDR3 DNA reads TGTGCCATCAGTGCGGGAGCTAATGAAAAACTGTTTTTT. This translates into CAISAGANEKLFF.

The chain uses TRBV6-1 and TRBJ1-5; no clear D gene. Looked up from germline, CDR1 is MNHNS and CDR2 is SASEGT. The length of the CDR3 is 18 residues. V was shortened by 2 bases and J by 4 bases, with 21 bases between the two germline ends. The CDR3 DNA reads TGTGCCAGCAGTGAACGGTGGAGGGTGCGGGTAAGGAATCAGCCCCAGCATTTT. It specifies CASSERWRVRVRNQPQHF.